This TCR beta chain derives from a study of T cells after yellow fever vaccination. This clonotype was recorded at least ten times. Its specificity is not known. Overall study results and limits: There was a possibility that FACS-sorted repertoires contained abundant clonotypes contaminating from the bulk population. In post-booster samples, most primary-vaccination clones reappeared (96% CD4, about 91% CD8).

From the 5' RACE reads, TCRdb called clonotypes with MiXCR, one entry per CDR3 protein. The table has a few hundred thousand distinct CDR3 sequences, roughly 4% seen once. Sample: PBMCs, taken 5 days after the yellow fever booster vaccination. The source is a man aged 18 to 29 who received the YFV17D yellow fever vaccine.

DNA for the CDR3: TGTGCCAGCTCACCGTTGAGCTTCGAGGGGGAGCTGTTTTTT. This gives the protein CASSPLSFEGELFF. The V and J genes are TRBV18 and TRBJ2-2; D is ambiguous. Germline CDR1 KGHSH, CDR2 LQKENI. V was pared by 3 bases and J by 8 bases, with 13 bases between. This CDR3 spans 14 amino acids. Using reference TRBV18 and TRBJ2-2 for the parts outside the CDR3, the full variable domain is NAGVMQNPRHLVRRRGQEARLRCSPMKGHSHVYWYRQLPEEGLKFMVYLQKENIIDESGMPKERFSAEFPKEGPSILRIQQVVRGDSAAYFCASSPLSFEGELFFGEGSRLTVL.